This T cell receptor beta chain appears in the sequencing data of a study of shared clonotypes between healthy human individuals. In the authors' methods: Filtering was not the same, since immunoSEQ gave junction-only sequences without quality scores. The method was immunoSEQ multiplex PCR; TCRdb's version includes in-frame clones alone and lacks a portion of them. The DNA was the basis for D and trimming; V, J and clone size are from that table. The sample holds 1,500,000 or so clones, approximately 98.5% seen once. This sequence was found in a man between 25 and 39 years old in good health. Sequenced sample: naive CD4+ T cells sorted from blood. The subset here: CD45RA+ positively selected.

The CDR3 region has the DNA TGCGCCAGCAGCCATACCGGGACGCGAAATGAGCAGTTCTTC. It yields the protein CASSHTGTRNEQFF. V and J are TRBV5-1 and TRBJ2-1, with D perhaps matching TRBD1 or TRBD2 (5 bases each). Germline V gene lookup returns CDR1 SGHRS and CDR2 YFSETQ. CDR3 length: 14 residues. V dropped 4 bases and J dropped 7 bases, with 15 bases sitting between them.